This TCR beta chain comes out of a study of patients and donors after allogeneic stem cell transplantation. MiXCR, run by TCRdb on the RT-PCR reads, gives a single entry per CDR3 protein. The sample lists under 200,000 distinct CDR3 sequences; approximately 30% were seen once. Germline assignment: CDR1 DFQATT and CDR2 SNEGSKA (reference sequence). The CDR3 has 12 residues. As to this clonotype: Compared with germline, one end of the junction differs, possibly owing to a read error.

This chain links TRBV20-1 with TRBJ1-1; D is undetermined. This TCR was recovered from a human donor who was either an allogeneic HSCT recipient or a stem cell or donor lymphocyte infusion donor (not recorded which). It is not recorded whose cells these are; they may come from a transplant donor. Source material: blood, either unsorted or a sorted T cell fraction (not recorded which). The CDR3 DNA reads as TGCAGTGCCAGAGAAGGGATCCTTGAAGCTTTCTTT. Protein product: CSAREGILEAFF.